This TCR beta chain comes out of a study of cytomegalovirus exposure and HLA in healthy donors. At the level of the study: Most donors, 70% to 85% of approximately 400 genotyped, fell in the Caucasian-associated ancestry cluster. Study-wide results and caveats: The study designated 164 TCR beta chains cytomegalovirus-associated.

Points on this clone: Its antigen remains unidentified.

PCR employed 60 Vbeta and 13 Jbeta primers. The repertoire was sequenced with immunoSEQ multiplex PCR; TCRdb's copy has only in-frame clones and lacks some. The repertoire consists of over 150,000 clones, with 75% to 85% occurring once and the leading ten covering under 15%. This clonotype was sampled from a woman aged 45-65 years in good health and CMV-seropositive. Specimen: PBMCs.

CDR3 sequence (DNA): TGTGCCAGCACTCGGAGGTTCTCTACCCAGTACTTC. As protein: CASTRRFSTQYF. The chain has TRBV13 and TRBJ2-5, with D tentatively TRBD2 (5 bases). The length of the CDR3 is 12 residues. Trimming stripped 7 bases from V and 8 bases from J, with 14 bases between. Looked up from germline, CDR1 is PRHDT and CDR2 is FYEKMQ (reference sequence).